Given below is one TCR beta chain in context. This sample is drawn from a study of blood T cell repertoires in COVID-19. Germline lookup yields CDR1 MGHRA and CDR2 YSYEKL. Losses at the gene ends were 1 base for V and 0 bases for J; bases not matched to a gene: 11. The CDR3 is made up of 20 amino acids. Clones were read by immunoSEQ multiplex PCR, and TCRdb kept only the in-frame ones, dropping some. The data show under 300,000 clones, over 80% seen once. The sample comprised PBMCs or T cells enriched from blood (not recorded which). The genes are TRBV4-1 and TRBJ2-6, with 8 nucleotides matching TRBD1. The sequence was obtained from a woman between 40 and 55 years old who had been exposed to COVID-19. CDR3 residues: CASSQVLTGGSRSGANVLTF. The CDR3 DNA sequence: TGCGCCAGCAGCCAAGTCCTCACAGGGGGTTCCCGCTCTGGGGCCAACGTCCTGACTTTC.